This T cell receptor beta chain was retrieved from a study of blood T cell repertoires in COVID-19 (dated by TCRdb to 2020 to 2022). With respect to the entire study: Samples covering the acute and convalescent phases of COVID-19 were provided by collaborators in the United States, Italy and Spain. The material from the prospective study consisted of cDNA or gDNA derived from T cells, B-cell-depleted T cells, or PBMCs. The repertoires were released in a freely available public database intended as a resource for research on the immune response to SARS-CoV-2. The sample metadata nearly always contained a de-identified subject ID, COVID-19 status, age in years and sex. Samples came from the ongoing ImmuneRACE study (first 160 participants) plus 1,254 subjects from 6 global collaborators. Where HLA class I and class II types were available, the types were taken from metadata supplied by the sample provider, not from assay-based typing. Deeply sampled blood TCRbeta repertoires from subjects exposed to, actively infected with, or recovered from COVID-19 were included in the dataset. What the study reported, not specific to this receptor: The quantity of clinical and demographic metadata differed by source and by participant and was supplied without curation.

Points on this clone: Its antigen is still unknown. No base quality information exists; no much larger clone differs at one position.

V gives up 5 bases and J gives up 3 bases, and the segment between their germline ends measures 19 bases. Per the germline V gene, SNHLY is the CDR1 and FYNNEI is the CDR2. The CDR3, from cysteine to phenylalanine, totals 16 residues. The kept DNA is CDR3 alone, 48 bases in frame from the first base. In the prospective study, participants were roughly 18 to 100 years old, resided in about 25 geographic areas of the United States, and were enrolled through a virtual design. Cohort assignment in the prospective study relied on participant-reported clinical history from a screening survey and a study questionnaire. Exposed participants had been in contact with someone with a PCR-confirmed or clinician-diagnosed COVID-19 case within 2 weeks of study entry. Mobile phlebotomists in the prospective study collected whole blood, serum and a nasopharyngeal or oropharyngeal swab from every participant. Prospective study participants could optionally give additional blood draws and questionnaires over an approximately two-month period. Blood samples from the prospective study were shipped frozen or at room temperature prior to DNA extraction.

The immunoSEQ Assay, a bias-controlled multiplex PCR, was used to amplify TCRbeta CDR3 regions from genomic DNA. The source study handled its data this way. Within the assay, amplification of reference gene primers was used to estimate how many nucleated cells each sample contained. To quantify the absolute abundance of each unique TCRbeta CDR3 rearrangement, sequence reads were collapsed and filtered. Productive Simpson clonality was computed per sample as the square root of Simpson's diversity index over productive rearrangements. Imported from immuneACCESS, the table was reduced by TCRdb to in-frame sequences with V and J called. These copies leave out some clones; in studies compared against another copy, an unresolved V gene accounts for under half, and the cause of the remainder is not known. That table furnishes V, J and clone size, whereas the DNA furnished D and trimming. This sample gives about 430,000 clones in total; around nine tenths of them show up just once. Approximately 1.5% of the sample comes from the top ten.

The receptor was isolated from a woman under 30 who had been exposed to COVID-19. The rearranged segments are TRBV2 and TRBJ1-1; tentative D gene TRBD1, with 5 bases matching. The sample was PBMCs or T cells enriched from blood (not recorded which). For the CDR3, the sequence is CASSSQGSISDTEAFF. The nucleotides read TGTGCCAGCAGTTCCCAGGGAAGCATATCGGACACTGAAGCTTTCTTT.